This is a list of T cell receptor beta chains from one sample in a study of T cells in Graves' hyperthyroidism and ophthalmopathy. In TCRdb, the multiplex PCR reads were re-called with MiXCR into one record per CDR3 protein. This table holds around 370,000 distinct CDR3 sequences, less than 20% found once. Sequenced: blood. The receptors come from a young man with Graves' ophthalmopathy. CDR3s include the opening cysteine and the closing phenylalanine or tryptophan. D genes are given only for firm matches. Some rows mark clone size as missing; the rest say once, few, many or name a class of expanded clone.

CDR3nt,CDR3aa,abundance,v_gene,j_gene,d_gene
TGTGCCAGCAGCTCCCGACCCCTAAGAGGGGAGAACACCGGGGAGCTGTTTTTT,CASSSRPLRGENTGELFF,many,TRBV7-9,TRBJ2-2,.
TGTGCCAGCAGCGTAGGGTCGGGCCAGCCCCAGCATTTT,CASSVGSGQPQHF,few,TRBV9,TRBJ1-5,.
TGTGCCAGCAGTAACCGGGACAGGGGGTCGCAGTACTTC,CASSNRDRGSQYF,.,TRBV6-1,TRBJ2-7,TRBD1
TGTGCCAGCAGCCCTTCTGGGAGGTCCCTCTTT,CASSPSGRSLF,.,TRBV7-9,TRBJ1-1,.
TGTGCCAGCAGCCAAGTCCTGGCGGCTGAAGCTTTCTTT,CASSQVLAAEAFF,many,TRBV3-1,TRBJ1-1,.
TGTGCCAGCAGCTCCCCGGACAGGGACGAGCAGTACTTC,CASSSPDRDEQYF,many,TRBV28,TRBJ2-7,TRBD1
TGTGCCAGCAGCCTGGCGGTGGCAGGGAGCTACAATGAGCAGTTCTTC,CASSLAVAGSYNEQFF,many,TRBV7-2,TRBJ2-1,.
TGTGCCAGCAGCCAGTCGGGACAGTGGGTCAGCACCTTC,CASSQSGQWVSTF,many,TRBV4-2,TRBJ1-2,TRBD1
TGTGCCAGCAGTTACTCGCAGGGAGAGTGGGGCTACACCTTC,CASSYSQGEWGYTF,few,TRBV6-2/TRBV6-3,TRBJ1-2,.
TGTGCCAGCACCAACGAGGGGGGCTACACCTTC,CASTNEGGYTF,.,TRBV9,TRBJ1-2,.
TGTGCCAGCAGTGGTGGACTAGCGGGGGGCGTGAAGACCCAGTACTTC,CASSGGLAGGVKTQYF,.,TRBV2,TRBJ2-5,TRBD2
TGTGCCAGTAGTATTGGGCAGCCCAATCAGCCCCAGCATTTT,CASSIGQPNQPQHF,many,TRBV19,TRBJ1-5,.
TGTGCCACCAGCAGTCACAGGGGGTCTAGGGAAAAACTGTTTTTT,CATSSHRGSREKLFF,.,TRBV15,TRBJ1-4,TRBD1
TGTGCCAGCAGGGACAGGGGTTATGGCTATGGCTACACCTTC,CASRDRGYGYGYTF,.,TRBV6-1,TRBJ1-2,TRBD1
TGTGCCAGCGGGTTCCGGGGGAATGAAAAACTGTTTTTT,CASGFRGNEKLFF,few,TRBV7-9,TRBJ1-4,.
TGTGCCAGCCGGGAACCTAACAATGAGCAGTTCTTC,CASREPNNEQFF,many,TRBV12-3/TRBV12-4,TRBJ2-1,.
TGTGCCAGCAAGGTAGGAGGAGGCACTGAAGCTTTCTTT,CASKVGGGTEAFF,.,TRBV12-3/TRBV12-4,TRBJ1-1,.
TGTGCCAGCAGCCAAAGCGGGACTAGCGGGGGGGCCGGTGGCGAGCAGTACTTC,CASSQSGTSGGAGGEQYF,.,TRBV7-2,TRBJ2-7,TRBD2
TGTGCCAGCAGCTTCTTGGTAGGGGGAACGGGCGGGGGTCGTCAGTTCTTC,CASSFLVGGTGGGRQFF,many,TRBV11-1,TRBJ2-1,.
TGTGCCAGCAGTGAATGGACAGGGGAAGAGACCCAGTACTTC,CASSEWTGEETQYF,many,TRBV6-1,TRBJ2-5,TRBD1
TGTGCCAGCGGTTTATCCGGGGGGCTGTACGAGCAGTACTTC,CASGLSGGLYEQYF,.,TRBV27,TRBJ2-7,.
TGTGCCAGCAGCTTAACGGGGCAGCAAAATCAGCCCCAGCATTTT,CASSLTGQQNQPQHF,many,TRBV7-3,TRBJ1-5,.
TGTGCCAGCAATTCCCTTACAGGCCGTTCCCAAGAGACCCAGTACTTC,CASNSLTGRSQETQYF,many,TRBV12-3/TRBV12-4,TRBJ2-5,.
TGTGCCAGCAGCTTAGAGGGGCAGGGGCCGTCTTCTAGGCCCCAGCATTTT,CASSLEGQGPSSRPQHF,.,TRBV7-8,TRBJ1-5,.
TGTGCCAGCAGCCCGAGCGAATGGGCGAACACTGAAGCTTTCTTT,CASSPSEWANTEAFF,many,TRBV7-2,TRBJ1-1,.